In this sample, the clone carrying this T cell receptor (beta chain) turned up many times. The ends were cut back, 0 bases at V and 4 bases at J, with 10 bases in the middle. The CDR3 extends over 14 amino acids. Per the germline V gene, CDR1 is SGHKS and CDR2 is YYEKEE (reference sequence). These data are taken from a study of T cells in Graves' hyperthyroidism and ophthalmopathy. What was amplified from RNA transcripts were TCR beta CDR3 regions. A set of HTBI primers served as the primers for a first-round RT-PCR of the TCR CDR3. TCRdb used MiXCR to reprocess the multiplex PCR reads, holding one entry per CDR3 protein. The sample has around 600,000 distinct CDR3 sequences, 15% to 18% seen once.

V gene TRBV5-5 combines with J gene TRBJ1-2; D uncertain. What was sequenced was blood. The receptor was derived from a woman aged 25 to 39 with Graves' hyperthyroidism. CDR3 amino acids: CASSLAGLGYGYTF. CDR3 bases: TGTGCCAGCAGCTTGGCCGGCCTGGGCTATGGCTACACCTTC. The complete variable domain, with remaining parts taken from reference TRBV5-5 and TRBJ1-2, reads DAGVTQSPTHLIKTRGQQVTLRCSPISGHKSVSWYQQVLGQGPQFIFQYYEKEERGRGNFPDRFSARQFPNYSSELNVNALLLGDSALYLCASSLAGLGYGYTFGSGTRLTVV.